The entry that follows covers one TCR beta chain sequence. What it recognizes is unknown. TCRdb re-analysed the PCR reads in MiXCR, keeping a single row per CDR3 protein. The sample has about 15,000 distinct CDR3 sequences, roughly three quarters seen once; the top ten hold around 1.2%. Germline V gives CDR1 LNHNV, CDR2 YYDKDF (reference sequence). Trimming at V came to 0 bases and at J to 7 bases, leaving 20 bases not matched to a gene. The CDR3 length is 19 residues. These data originate in a study of vaccination and CD4 T cells after COVID-19. At the level of the study: Investigators took post-vaccine samples a median roughly 70 days after dose two, within a range of 14 to 241.

General study findings and limits: The median number of SARS-CoV-2-reactive clonotypes increased from around 20 to 38, a change that did not reach significance.

This chain joins TRBV15 and TRBJ2-5; TRBD2 matches at 7 bases. The TCR was taken from a human donor who had recovered from COVID-19. The material was CD4+ T cells from blood, obtained after SARS-CoV-2 vaccination. Here the CDR3 DNA reads TGTGCCACCAGCAGAGATCCACTCACTAGCGTTTGGGTGTTAGGGACCCAGTACTTC. Encoded protein: CATSRDPLTSVWVLGTQYF.